These 23 T cell receptor beta chains were sequenced from one sample in a study of response to subunit inactivated influenza vaccine. MiXCR, run by TCRdb on the RT-PCR reads, gives a single entry per CDR3 protein. The data hold about 570,000 distinct CDR3 sequences, with around 10% observed a single time. These sequences were also reported in another study, on T cells expressing NK-cell markers. That publication notes: Scientists made TCR beta cDNA using 5'RACE template switching with UMIs.

The starting material was PBMCs from blood, obtained on the day of vaccination. The receptors come from a man aged 45-65 years who received an inactivated influenza vaccine.

This clonotype was detected many times. The J gene is TRBJ2-1, the V gene TRBV20-1, with D unclear. CDR3 length equals 12 residues. Trimming pared 5 bases from V and 7 bases from J, leaving 12 bases between. CDR1 and CDR2 from the germline V gene are DFQATT and SNEGSKA (reference sequence). CDR3 region: CSAPTINNEQFF. CDR3 in DNA: TGCAGTGCTCCAACAATTAATAATGAGCAGTTCTTC.

This clonotype came up a few times. The chain recombines TRBV6-2 or TRBV6-3 with TRBJ2-7, with TRBD1 as a possible D gene (5 bases). Germline V gene lookup returns CDR1 MNHEY and CDR2 SVGEGT. Deletions cut 7 bases from V and 2 bases from J, with 18 bases between. This CDR3 comprises 15 residues. CDR3: CASTTDREIPYEQYF. The CDR3 nucleotides read TGTGCCAGCACCACAGACAGAGAGATTCCCTACGAGCAGTACTTC.

This clonotype was counted ten times or more. The V and J genes are TRBV6-2 or TRBV6-3 and TRBJ1-1; D perhaps matches TRBD1 (5 bases). The ends were cut back, 6 bases at V and 10 bases at J, with 12 bases in the middle. The CDR3 extends over 11 amino acids. Germline CDR1 MNHEY, CDR2 SVGEGT. In DNA, the CDR3 is TGTGCCAGCAGCACCGGGACGACAGCTTTCTTT. As protein: CASSTGTTAFF.

The chain recombines TRBV20-1 with TRBJ2-7, with 9 bases matching TRBD2. Trimming took 8 bases from V and 0 from J; bases not matched to a gene: 8. CDR1 is DFQATT and CDR2 is SNEGSKA in the germline V gene (reference sequence). The length of the CDR3 is 14 residues. For the CDR3, the DNA is TGCAGTCCGAGGAGCGGGAGGAGCTCCTACGAGCAGTACTTC. This translates into CSPRSGRSSYEQYF.

This chain uses TRBV5-1 with TRBJ2-1, with 8 nucleotides matching TRBD1. With 2 bases clipped from V and 7 bases from J, the junction kept 8 bases outside the gene matches. Germline V gene lookup returns CDR1 SGHRS and CDR2 YFSETQ. The length of the CDR3 is 15 residues. The chain's CDR3 is CASSFGQGMGNEQFF. DNA of the CDR3: TGCGCCAGCAGCTTTGGACAGGGCATGGGGAATGAGCAGTTCTTC.

This clonotype was detected a few times. The chain has TRBV4-1 and TRBJ2-1; a weak D match, TRBD2 (5 bases). V gave up 4 bases and J gave up 9 bases, with 16 bases separating them. Germline V CDR1 and CDR2: MGHRA, YSYEKL. The length of the CDR3 is 14 residues. The CDR3 here is CASSPREGFGEQFF. The CDR3 nucleotides read TGCGCCAGCAGCCCCCGCGAGGGCTTTGGTGAGCAGTTCTTC.

CDR3 nucleotide sequence: TGCAGCGTCGAGAACCGGGACAGGGTCCCATACAATGAGCAGTTCTTC. Its translation: CSVENRDRVPYNEQFF. The chain couples TRBV29-1 to TRBJ2-1; 9 bases align to TRBD1. This CDR3 has 16 residues. Germline V gene lookup returns CDR1 SQVTM and CDR2 ANQGSEA. After removal of 6 bases from V and 4 bases from J, the junction contained 13 bases not matched to a gene.

The rearrangement links TRBV11-2 to TRBJ2-1; TRBD2 matches at 7 bases. Trimming removed 1 base from V and 10 bases from J; junction bases left unmatched: 10. CDR1 and CDR2 from the germline V gene are SGHAT and FQNNGV. CDR3 length: 15 amino acids. CDR3 in DNA: TGTGCCAGCAGCTTAGGATTAGCGGGCCCAACCGAGCAGTTCTTC. Protein product: CASSLGLAGPTEQFF.

The chain carries TRBV19 and TRBJ2-1, with D perhaps being TRBD1 or TRBD2 (5 bases each). Trimming cost V 5 bases and J 9 bases, with 14 bases left between them. This CDR3 has 13 amino acids. Germline assignment: CDR1 LNHDA and CDR2 SQIVND (reference sequence). The CDR3 loop reads CASSQGTPSEQFF. CDR3 DNA sequence: TGTGCCAGTAGTCAAGGGACCCCGAGTGAGCAGTTCTTC.

This clonotype was seen a few times. The V call is TRBV24-1, the J call TRBJ2-1; 9 nucleotides line up with TRBD1. The CDR3 covers 15 residues. The germline V gene encodes CDR1 KGHDR and CDR2 SFDVKD. V lost 7 bases, J lost 2 bases, and 5 bases stayed unmatched. CDR3 DNA sequence: TGTGCCACCAGGGGGGGACAGGGTGCCTACAATGAGCAGTTCTTC. Translated, it gives CATRGGQGAYNEQFF.

The chain carries TRBV3-1 and TRBJ2-5, with D uncertain. Between the trimmed V and J ends, which lost 7 bases and 4 bases, there was a span of 7 bases. The CDR3 runs 11 residues. Germline CDR1 reads LGHDT; CDR2 reads YNNKEL (reference sequence). CDR3 loop: CASTSRETQYF. CDR3 DNA: TGTGCCAGCACCTCGCGAGAGACCCAGTACTTC.

This clonotype occurred many times. The V and J genes are TRBV6-2 or TRBV6-3 and TRBJ1-4; D is undetermined. Germline lookup yields CDR1 MNHEY and CDR2 SVGEGT. V lost 0 bases and J lost 5, with 4 bases in between. This CDR3 comprises 13 residues. The DNA for the CDR3 is TGTGCCAGCAGTTACTCCTTCAATGAAAAACTGTTTTTT. This gives the protein CASSYSFNEKLFF.

Only a few counts were recorded for this clonotype. This chain connects TRBV11-2 to TRBJ2-1, with D possibly matching TRBD1 (6 bases). The V end lost 2 bases, the J end lost 5 bases, and 10 bases lay between the germline ends. The CDR3 length is 14 residues. Germline values: CDR1 SGHAT, CDR2 FQNNGV. CDR3 sequence reads: CASSLWAGDNEQFF. As DNA, the CDR3 is TGTGCCAGCAGCTTATGGGCAGGGGACAATGAGCAGTTCTTC. Looking up the rest from reference TRBV11-2 and TRBJ2-1 gives the full variable domain: EAGVAQSPRYKIIEKRQSVAFWCNPISGHATLYWYQQILGQGPKLLIQFQNNGVVDDSQLPKDRFSAERLKGVDSTLKIQPAKLEDSAVYLCASSLWAGDNEQFFGPGTRLTVL.

The chain links TRBV5-1 to TRBJ2-3; D ambiguous. V shed 5 bases and J shed 4 bases, with 8 bases lying between them. The V gene's germline CDR1 is SGHRS and CDR2 YFSETQ. This CDR3 comprises 12 residues. CDR3 bases: TGCGCCAGCAGGCTGGAGTCAGATACGCAGTATTTT. Its protein is CASRLESDTQYF. Supplemented by reference TRBV5-1 and TRBJ2-3, the full variable domain reads KAGVTQTPRYLIKTRGQQVTLSCSPISGHRSVSWYQQTPGQGLQFLFEYFSETQRNKGNFPGRFSGRQFSNSRSEMNVSTLELGDSALYLCASRLESDTQYFGPGTRLTVL.

This clonotype was observed many times. This rearrangement joins TRBV4-2 to TRBJ2-3; D is possibly TRBD1 (7 bases). Germline CDR1 and CDR2: LGHNA and YNFKEQ. The CDR3 extends over 15 amino acids. V was clipped by 0 bases and J by 5 bases, with 12 bases between them. CDR3: CASSQDRQGGDTQYF. CDR3 nucleotide sequence: TGTGCCAGCAGCCAAGATAGGCAGGGGGGAGATACGCAGTATTTT.

This clonotype was picked up many times. The chain couples TRBV28 to TRBJ1-5; D not certain. Trimming stripped 3 bases from V and 2 bases from J, with 11 bases between. Per the germline V gene, CDR1 is MDHEN and CDR2 is SYDVKM. This CDR3 has 15 residues. CDR3: CASSFVANGNQPQHF. The CDR3 DNA follows: TGTGCCAGCAGTTTTGTTGCCAACGGCAATCAGCCCCAGCATTTT.

Ten or more counts support this clonotype. V usage is TRBV9 and J usage is TRBJ1-1; D might be TRBD1 (6 bases). Deletions cut 0 bases from V and 1 base from J, with 16 bases between. The CDR3 spans 17 residues. CDR1 and CDR2 (germline): SGDLS, YYNGEE. The CDR3 coding sequence is TGTGCCAGCAGCGTAGCTGGCTGGGGGCATTCGAACACTGAAGCTTTCTTT. Translation gives CASSVAGWGHSNTEAFF.

This clonotype was seen a single time. A single base separates this from a much larger clone, so it may be a read error. The chain is built from TRBV7-8 and TRBJ1-1, with D hard to call. Germline V gene lookup returns CDR1 SGHVS and CDR2 FQNEAQ. The CDR3 extends over 14 amino acids. CDR3 loop: CDSSRTALSTEAFF. CDR3 bases: TGTGACAGCAGCCGGACCGCTTTAAGCACTGAAGCTTTCTTT.

This chain connects TRBV20-1 to TRBJ2-5, with D perhaps matching TRBD1 (6 bases). The CDR3 covers 14 residues. The germline V and J ends were trimmed by 7 bases and 1 base, with 16 bases remaining between them. Germline V lookup: CDR1 DFQATT, CDR2 SNEGSKA (reference sequence). CDR3 in amino acids: CSVTGHQIQETQYF. CDR3 DNA sequence: TGCAGTGTCACGGGACACCAAATCCAAGAGACCCAGTACTTC.

This chain uses TRBV20-1 with TRBJ2-1; TRBD2 matches 8 bases. CDR3 length equals 14 residues. Germline-derived CDR1 and CDR2 are DFQATT and SNEGSKA (reference sequence). The J segment lost 2 bases and the V segment lost 5 bases, leaving 5 bases of the junction unmatched. The CDR3 DNA sequence: TGCAGTGCTCCGATTAGCGGGACCTACAATGAGCAGTTCTTC. This encodes CSAPISGTYNEQFF.

The chain joins TRBV5-5 to TRBJ2-2, with 10 bases matching TRBD1. The CDR3 totals 15 residues. V lost 4 bases and J lost 6; bases outside the gene matches: 6. Germline CDR1 SGHKS, CDR2 YYEKEE (reference sequence). CDR3 nucleotides: TGTGCCAGCAGCCGTGGGACAGGGGTTTCCGGGGAGCTGTTTTTT. Its protein is CASSRGTGVSGELFF. Looking up the rest from reference TRBV5-5 and TRBJ2-2 gives the full variable domain: DAGVTQSPTHLIKTRGQQVTLRCSPISGHKSVSWYQQVLGQGPQFIFQYYEKEERGRGNFPDRFSARQFPNYSSELNVNALLLGDSALYLCASSRGTGVSGELFFGEGSRLTVL.

The genes are TRBV5-1 and TRBJ1-4; 10 bases are shared with TRBD1. This CDR3 comprises 16 residues. Germline lookup yields CDR1 SGHRS and CDR2 YFSETQ. V lost 4 bases to trimming and J lost 7 bases; unmatched junction nucleotides: 10. CDR3 DNA: TGCGCCAGCAGCCTTCAATGGACAGGGGGTGGTGAAAAACTGTTTTTT. Protein product: CASSLQWTGGGEKLFF. The variable domain in full, with the rest retrieved from reference TRBV5-1 and TRBJ1-4, is KAGVTQTPRYLIKTRGQQVTLSCSPISGHRSVSWYQQTPGQGLQFLFEYFSETQRNKGNFPGRFSGRQFSNSRSEMNVSTLELGDSALYLCASSLQWTGGGEKLFFGSGTQLSVL.

This clonotype has ten or more counts. The chain carries TRBV5-1 and TRBJ2-5, with 7 bases aligning to TRBD1. J was trimmed by 5 bases and V by 4 bases; bases with no gene match: 8. Germline V gene lookup returns CDR1 SGHRS and CDR2 YFSETQ. The CDR3 has 14 amino acids. Here the CDR3 reads CASSLTGARETQYF. CDR3 coding DNA: TGCGCCAGCAGCCTAACAGGGGCCCGGGAGACCCAGTACTTC.